What follows describes a single T cell receptor beta chain. Its antigen is not known. From the RT-PCR reads, TCRdb called clonotypes with MiXCR, one entry per CDR3 protein. The sample contains roughly 520,000 distinct CDR3 sequences, roughly 27% of which appear only once. The sample belongs to a study of response to subunit inactivated influenza vaccine. Whole-study results and caveats: Authors suggested each seasonal flu vaccination may recruit only limited numbers of new T cells.

Germline loops: CDR1 SEHNR, CDR2 FQNEAQ (reference sequence). V dropped 5 bases and J dropped 2; count of bases not matched to a gene: 9. The CDR3 spans 17 residues. Specimen: CD4+ T cells sorted from PBMCs, collected more than 4 days after vaccination. J is TRBJ2-1 and V is TRBV7-9, with 10 bases identical to TRBD2. This TCR came from a man in his fifties or sixties who received an inactivated influenza vaccine. CDR3 nucleotide sequence: TGTGCCAGCAGCCCCCGTCATCTAGCGGGGGCCTACAATGAGCAGTTCTTC. This codes for CASSPRHLAGAYNEQFF.